The 21 T cell receptor beta chains given below trace back to one sample, sequenced in a study of T cell repertoires in cytomegalovirus infection. One entry per CDR3 protein, called by TCRdb with MiXCR from the reads. The sample records 480,000 or so distinct CDR3 sequences, roughly 12% being singletons. What was sequenced was PBMCs. Every receptor here comes from a human donor in good health (CMV status not recorded). Some clones in this sample may be carry-over from other donors' samples.

This clonotype was counted at least ten times. The chain carries TRBV5-1 and TRBJ2-5; the D gene could be TRBD1 or TRBD2 (5 bases each). This CDR3 has 15 residues. Germline V gives CDR1 SGHRS, CDR2 YFSETQ. V lost 0 bases to trimming and J lost 1 base, with 10 bases between them. The CDR3, as DNA: TGCGCCAGCAGCTTGGCGGGGACGGGCCAAGAGACCCAGTACTTC. It translates to CASSLAGTGQETQYF.

This clonotype was seen at least ten times. The chain is built from TRBV6-6 and TRBJ2-1, with 7 bases matching TRBD2. With 5 bases clipped from V and 3 bases from J, the junction kept 10 bases outside the gene matches. Looked up from germline, CDR1 is MNHNY and CDR2 is SVGAGI (reference sequence). The length of the CDR3 is 16 residues. Here the CDR3 reads CASSGLGGVGYNEQFF. Written as DNA, the CDR3 is TGTGCCAGCAGTGGTTTGGGGGGGGTGGGCTACAATGAGCAGTTCTTC.

The table lists this clonotype with a few counts. The chain couples TRBV12-3 or TRBV12-4 to TRBJ2-7; 10 bases line up with TRBD2. J was trimmed by 4 bases and V by 7 bases; bases with no gene match: 4. The CDR3 runs 13 residues. The CDR3 DNA reads as TGTGCCAGCAAAGCGGGGGGGAGTTACGAGCAGTACTTC. It codes for CASKAGGSYEQYF.

This clonotype has ten or more counts. The chain has TRBV10-3 and TRBJ2-6, with a tentative D call TRBD2 (7 bases). Trimming left V 0 bases short and J 3 bases short, with 12 bases between. This CDR3 contains 17 residues. Germline V lookup: CDR1 ENHRY, CDR2 SYGVKD. Written as DNA, the CDR3 is TGTGCCATCAGTGAGTCACGGGGGGCCAGTGGGGCCAACGTCCTGACTTTC. Residues: CAISESRGASGANVLTF.

In its sample, this clonotype was seen many times. The CDR3 nucleotides are TGTGCCAGCAGTACTACTCGACAGAACAATCAGCCCCAGCATTTT. It specifies CASSTTRQNNQPQHF. This chain links TRBV28 with TRBJ1-5; a possible D gene is TRBD1 (5 bases). The CDR3 length is 15 residues. V was shortened by 5 bases and J by 3 bases, with 14 bases between the two germline ends. Germline V gene data show CDR1 as MDHEN and CDR2 as SYDVKM.

This clonotype came up many times. The chain uses TRBV12-3 or TRBV12-4 and TRBJ2-5; the D call may be TRBD1 or TRBD2 (5 bases each). The CDR3 has 18 amino acids. V shed 3 bases and J shed 1 base, with 21 bases lying between them. The CDR3 protein is CASSLSSTSKGIQETQYF. Here the CDR3 DNA reads TGTGCCAGCAGTTTGTCCTCAACTAGTAAGGGGATCCAAGAGACCCAGTACTTC.

The chain employs TRBV30 and TRBJ2-3; TRBD1 matches 7 bases. Trimming removed 2 bases from V and 6 bases from J; junction bases left unmatched: 8. Germline CDR1 reads GTSNPN; CDR2 reads SVGIG (reference sequence). The CDR3 consists of 14 residues. The CDR3 bases are TGTGCCTGGAGTATAGGGACAGCGGCGGATACGCAGTATTTT. Amino acid sequence: CAWSIGTAADTQYF.

This clonotype was seen ten or more times. The V gene is TRBV7-2, the J gene TRBJ2-7, with TRBD2 matching over 9 bases. CDR3 size: 15 residues. Germline assignment: CDR1 SGHTA and CDR2 FQGNSA. With V trimmed by 2 bases and J by 2 bases, 4 bases remained unmatched. The CDR3 loop reads CASSLSTSGTYEQYF. The CDR3 bases are TGTGCCAGCAGCTTATCGACTAGCGGCACCTACGAGCAGTACTTC.

At least ten counts were recorded for this clonotype. The chain recombines TRBV7-3 with TRBJ2-2, with D perhaps TRBD1 or TRBD2 (5 bases each). This CDR3 has 16 amino acids. In germline, CDR1 is SGHTA, CDR2 FQGTGA. V dropped 5 bases and J dropped 3 bases, with 16 bases sitting between them. The CDR3 loop reads CASSPPSGHDTGELFF. The CDR3 DNA is TGTGCCAGCAGCCCTCCGAGCGGACACGACACCGGGGAGCTGTTTTTT.

This clonotype was seen only once. A read error may produce the germline difference seen at one junction end. This rearrangement joins TRBV12-3 or TRBV12-4 to TRBJ2-5; D may match TRBD1 or TRBD2 (5 bases each). This CDR3 spans 12 amino acids. The CDR3 loop is CASSPRSGTQHF. CDR3 coding DNA: TGTGCCAGCAGTCCTCGGAGTGGGACCCAGCACTTC.

This clonotype was counted ten times or more. The CDR3: CASSFPPGMGTEAFF. CDR3 bases: TGCGCCAGCAGTTTCCCGCCCGGTATGGGCACTGAAGCTTTCTTT. The gene calls are TRBV10-2 and TRBJ1-1; unclear D gene. V lost 5 bases and J 4 bases, leaving 17 bases between the germline ends. The CDR3 spans 15 residues. Germline assignment: CDR1 WSHSY and CDR2 SAAADI.

This clonotype has a count of ten or more. V and J are TRBV4-2 and TRBJ2-7; perhaps TRBD2 as D (6 bases). The V gene's germline CDR1 is LGHNA and CDR2 YNFKEQ. V was cut by 2 bases and J by 0 bases, with 17 bases left in between. The CDR3 is 17 amino acids. The CDR3 loop reads CASSQPTGDFSSYEQYF. CDR3 bases: TGTGCCAGCAGCCAACCTACTGGGGACTTCAGCTCCTACGAGCAGTACTTC.

The chain combines TRBV6-6 with TRBJ1-2; 7 nucleotides line up with TRBD1. The germline V gene encodes CDR1 MNHNY and CDR2 SVGAGI (reference sequence). CDR3 size: 13 residues. The trim removed 6 bases at V and 4 bases at J, leaving 5 bases unmatched. The chain's CDR3 is CASSNRGLYGYTF. In DNA, the CDR3 is TGTGCCAGCAGCAACAGGGGACTCTATGGCTACACCTTC.

The table lists this clonotype with many counts. The rearrangement uses TRBV7-8 and TRBJ2-1; TRBD2 agrees at 11 bases. Germline trimming cut 3 bases from V and 1 base from J; bases unmatched to any gene: 11. The CDR3 loop spans 19 amino acids. Germline lookup yields CDR1 SGHVS and CDR2 FQNEAQ. CDR3 region: CASSFKLAGDFNSYNEQFF. The CDR3 DNA reads as TGTGCCAGCAGCTTCAAACTAGCGGGAGACTTTAATTCCTACAATGAGCAGTTCTTC. Looking up the rest from reference TRBV7-8 and TRBJ2-1 gives the full variable domain: GAGVSQSPRYKVAKRGQDVALRCDPISGHVSLFWYQQALGQGPEFLTYFQNEAQLDKSGLPSDRFFAERPEGSVSTLKIQRTQQEDSAVYLCASSFKLAGDFNSYNEQFFGPGTRLTVL.

This clonotype was counted many times. The chain combines TRBV7-8 with TRBJ2-2; D gene unclear. V dropped 1 base and J dropped 2 bases, with 11 bases sitting between them. The CDR3 extends over 16 amino acids. Germline V lookup: CDR1 SGHVS, CDR2 FQNEAQ. The CDR3 sequence is CASSLVKQINTGELFF. CDR3 sequence (DNA): TGTGCCAGCAGCTTAGTAAAGCAGATTAACACCGGGGAGCTGTTTTTT.

The genes are TRBV12-5 and TRBJ1-1, with a weak D call TRBD1 (6 bases). This CDR3 contains 18 residues. Germline loops: CDR1 LGHNT, CDR2 FRNRAP. V was pared by 1 base and J by 4 bases, with 22 bases between. In DNA, the CDR3 is TGTGCTAGTGGTTTGGCCCTTACACGGACAGTACGGGCCACTGAAGCTTTCTTT. It specifies CASGLALTRTVRATEAFF.

The chain links TRBV5-1 to TRBJ1-2; possibly TRBD1 for D (5 bases). From germline, CDR1 is SGHRS and CDR2 YFSETQ. There are 16 residues in the CDR3. V was pared by 3 bases and J by 2 bases, with 17 bases between. CDR3 nucleotides: TGCGCCAGCAGCTCCCGGGACGGACCTCGGAACTATGGCTACACCTTC. Residues: CASSSRDGPRNYGYTF.

This clonotype has a count of ten or more. The chain carries TRBV10-3 and TRBJ2-2, with D uncertain. The CDR3 covers 13 residues. The ends were cut back, 3 bases at V and 1 base at J, with 3 bases in the middle. Germline lookup yields CDR1 ENHRY and CDR2 SYGVKD. CDR3 in DNA: TGTGCCATCAGTGACAGGAACACCGGGGAGCTGTTTTTT. Protein sequence: CAISDRNTGELFF.

This clonotype was detected ten times or more. V usage is TRBV2 and J usage is TRBJ1-1, with D perhaps matching TRBD1 (5 bases). V was cut by 8 bases and J by 8 bases, with 21 bases left in between. Germline values: CDR1 SNHLY, CDR2 FYNNEI. This CDR3 contains 14 residues. CDR3 sequence: CASVGLGTGAEAFF. The CDR3 nucleotides read TGTGCCAGCGTCGGCCTTGGGACGGGAGCAGAAGCTTTCTTT.

The J gene is TRBJ2-7, the V gene TRBV3-1; a possible D gene is TRBD1 (6 bases). CDR1 is LGHDT, CDR2 YNNKEL, per germline (reference sequence). The V gene lost 0 bases and the J gene lost 5 bases, with 20 bases spanning the gap. The CDR3 runs to 17 residues. The chain's CDR3 is CASSQDNPQGSRDEQYF. In nucleotides, the CDR3 is TGTGCCAGCAGCCAAGATAACCCCCAGGGGAGTCGCGACGAGCAGTACTTC.

This clonotype was seen more than once but under ten times. The gene calls are TRBV20-1 and TRBJ2-3, with TRBD2 identical over 11 bases. The V segment lost 6 bases and the J segment 6 bases; nucleotides outside the gene matches: 8. Germline V gene data show CDR1 as DFQATT and CDR2 as SNEGSKA (reference sequence). This CDR3 region has 14 residues. DNA of the CDR3: TGCAGTGCCGTAGCGGGAGGGTCTCCGGATACGCAGTATTTT. Residues: CSAVAGGSPDTQYF.